This T cell receptor beta chain derives from a study of blood T cell repertoires in COVID-19. Background on the study: The study drew acute and convalescent COVID-19 samples from the United States, Italy and Spain.

In the study's own analysis: Amplification of reference gene primers provided the estimated nucleated cell counts. Repertoires were generated with immunoSEQ multiplex PCR, while TCRdb's copy carries only in-frame clones and drops some. V and J calls and clone size follow that table, whereas D and trimming were derived from the DNA. The data contain 200,000 to 300,000 clones, 87% of them singletons. This clone was found a few times. All enrollees were roughly 18 to 100 years old and from around 25 US areas. The CDR3 is 12 residues long. The V end was cut by 5 bases, the J end by 4 bases, with 8 bases between. Looked up from germline, CDR1 is SEHNR and CDR2 is FQNEAQ (reference sequence).

This clonotype was obtained from a young woman with acute COVID-19. The rearrangement uses TRBV7-9 and TRBJ1-2; D not certain. The sequenced material came from PBMCs or T cells enriched from blood (not recorded which). CDR3 in amino acids: CASSPNLYGYTF. CDR3 sequence (DNA): TGTGCCAGCAGCCCTAATCTCTATGGCTACACCTTC.